The T cell receptor (beta chain) under discussion was sequenced for a study of breast tumors, draining lymph nodes, adjacent tissues. Breast cancer patients provided tissue from their axillary draining lymph nodes. The CDR3 runs to 14 residues. Germline CDR1 reads MNHEY; CDR2 reads SVGAGI. V was pared by 2 bases and J by 7 bases, with 12 bases between. The study, taken as a whole, reports: Tumor and nontumor repertoires were significantly more similar in luminal-like than in basal-like breast cancer. Tumor T cell lymph node origin was a supported hypothesis, not proven. Most tumor T cells seemingly derive from lymph node, then expand in tumor.

This clonotype occurred many times. Its antigen remains unknown. MiXCR was run by TCRdb on the multiplex PCR reads, yielding one entry per CDR3 protein. The sample holds 150,000 to 200,000 distinct CDR3 sequences, roughly 30% seen once. The sample consisted of axillary lymph node tissue. The origin of this receptor is a female donor with breast cancer. Some clones in this sample may be carry-over from other donors' samples. The rearrangement links TRBV6-5 to TRBJ1-5; a weak D match, TRBD1 (6 bases). CDR3 amino acids: CASSYAGGHQPQHF. The CDR3 coding sequence is TGTGCCAGCAGTTACGCCGGGGGCCACCAGCCCCAGCATTTT.